The rows below give T cell receptor beta chains drawn from one sample of a study of blood T cell repertoires in COVID-19. Produced via immunoSEQ multiplex PCR; TCRdb's table is partial and in-frame only. The sample yields roughly 110,000 clones, around 88% seen once. The sample taken for sequencing was peripheral blood. The receptor set was obtained from a man in his fifties with active or convalescent COVID-19. Both conserved end residues are part of each CDR3. The order of the fields is J gene, V gene, D gene, clone size, CDR3 DNA, CDR3 protein. A D gene is named only where the DNA matches it firmly. Where a row states a size, it is once, few, many or the class of an expanded clone; other rows omit it.

j_gene: TRBJ1-2
v_gene: TRBV2
d_gene: NA
abundance: NA
CDR3nt: TGTGCCAGCAGTGGTCCGGTTGGCTACACCTTC
CDR3aa: CASSGPVGYTF

j_gene: TRBJ2-7
v_gene: TRBV18
d_gene: NA
abundance: NA
CDR3nt: TGTGCCAGCTCACCACCGGCTGGACAGACCTACGAGCAGTACTTC
CDR3aa: CASSPPAGQTYEQYF

j_gene: TRBJ1-5
v_gene: TRBV19
d_gene: TRBD1
abundance: NA
CDR3nt: TGTGCCAGTAGCTTACAGGGGAGTGGACGCAATCAGCCCCAGCATTTT
CDR3aa: CASSLQGSGRNQPQHF

j_gene: TRBJ2-5
v_gene: TRBV5-1
d_gene: NA
abundance: NA
CDR3nt: TGCGCCAGCAGCTTGATGGCGGGGGAGACCCAGTACTTC
CDR3aa: CASSLMAGETQYF

j_gene: TRBJ2-7
v_gene: TRBV19
d_gene: TRBD2
abundance: NA
CDR3nt: TGTGCCAGTAGTCCCTCCCCTAGCGGGAGTTACGAGCAGTACTTC
CDR3aa: CASSPSPSGSYEQYF

j_gene: TRBJ1-2
v_gene: TRBV6-5
d_gene: TRBD1
abundance: few
CDR3nt: TGTGCCAGCAGGATCGCCGGGACAGGGAGAAGCTACACCTTC
CDR3aa: CASRIAGTGRSYTF

j_gene: TRBJ1-6
v_gene: TRBV5-1
d_gene: TRBD1
abundance: NA
CDR3nt: TGCGCCAGCAGCTCCCGGACAGGGGATAATTCACCCCTCCACTTT
CDR3aa: CASSSRTGDNSPLHF

j_gene: TRBJ2-3
v_gene: TRBV6-6
d_gene: NA
abundance: NA
CDR3nt: TGTGCCAGCTCTCTGCGTCCCACAGATACGCAGTATTTT
CDR3aa: CASSLRPTDTQYF

j_gene: TRBJ1-4
v_gene: TRBV5-6
d_gene: NA
abundance: once
CDR3nt: TGTGCCAGCAGCCCCCATCCCAATGAAAAACTGTTTTTT
CDR3aa: CASSPHPNEKLFF

j_gene: TRBJ2-2
v_gene: TRBV11-3
d_gene: TRBD1
abundance: few
CDR3nt: TGTGCCAGCAGCATTTTGACAGGGGAGGTCGCCGGGGAGCTGTTTTTT
CDR3aa: CASSILTGEVAGELFF

j_gene: TRBJ2-7
v_gene: TRBV28
d_gene: TRBD1
abundance: once
CDR3nt: TGTGCCAGCAGTTTAGCGTGGACAGGGGATGGCGAGCAGTACTTC
CDR3aa: CASSLAWTGDGEQYF

j_gene: TRBJ1-2
v_gene: TRBV19
d_gene: NA
abundance: NA
CDR3nt: TGTGCCAGTAGTATAGATGCATCTAACCCCTATGGCTACACCTTC
CDR3aa: CASSIDASNPYGYTF

j_gene: TRBJ2-7
v_gene: TRBV27
d_gene: TRBD2
abundance: NA
CDR3nt: TGTGCCAGCAGTTTTTTGACTAGCGGGCCCTACGAGCAGTACTTC
CDR3aa: CASSFLTSGPYEQYF

j_gene: TRBJ2-1
v_gene: TRBV27
d_gene: TRBD2
abundance: few
CDR3nt: TGTGCCAGCAGTACTCCTAGCGGGAGCTCCTACAATGAGCAGTTCTTC
CDR3aa: CASSTPSGSSYNEQFF

j_gene: TRBJ1-2
v_gene: TRBV19
d_gene: TRBD1
abundance: NA
CDR3nt: TGTGCCAGTAACCCAGACAGGGGCTTTGGCTATGGCTACACCTTC
CDR3aa: CASNPDRGFGYGYTF

j_gene: TRBJ2-3
v_gene: TRBV3-1/TRBV3-2
d_gene: NA
abundance: NA
CDR3nt: TGTGCCAGCGGCGGGACCACAGATACGCAGTATTTT
CDR3aa: CASGGTTDTQYF